This T cell receptor beta chain is from a study of blood T cell repertoires in COVID-19. The data were produced by immunoSEQ multiplex PCR, yet TCRdb's version contains in-frame clones alone and is incomplete. Counted here are nearly 25,000 clones, approximately 90% occurring once; the ten biggest clones make up around 30%. V was shortened by 7 bases and J by 0 bases, with 12 bases between the two germline ends. This CDR3 spans 13 amino acids. CDR1 is GTSNPN, CDR2 SVGIG, per germline (reference sequence). J is TRBJ1-1 and V is TRBV30; D may be TRBD1 (6 bases). The receptor was derived from a man between 65 and 85 years old with active COVID-19. Material: peripheral blood. CDR3 nucleotides: TGTGCCTCTTCGGGACACATGAACACTGAAGCTTTCTTT. This codes for CASSGHMNTEAFF.